The TCR beta chain described here comes from a study of cytomegalovirus exposure and HLA in healthy donors. Turning to the study itself: An earlier analysis identified 117 million unique TCR beta sequences in about 200 million T cells. Study-wide points: Reports described diagnosis of cytomegalovirus status by the classifier as highly specific and sensitive. Later analysis suggested links between common viral pathogens and several top significant clusters. Productive rates of about 90% or about 30% were seen for most TCR beta V segments in an earlier analysis.

After removal of 6 bases from V and 6 bases from J, the junction contained 7 bases not matched to a gene. The germline CDR1 and CDR2 sequences are SNHLY and FYNNEI. CDR3 length: 14 residues. Comments on this clone: Its antigen is not known.

60 Vbeta and 13 Jbeta primers were used in PCR. Produced via immunoSEQ multiplex PCR; TCRdb's table is partial and in-frame only. The table includes under 200,000 clones, approximately 77% detected once. What was sequenced was PBMCs. The J gene is TRBJ2-3, the V gene TRBV2; 9 bases map to TRBD2. The receptor comes from a man aged 30-40 years in good health and CMV-seropositive. In DNA, the CDR3 is TGTGCCAGCAGGGTAGCGGGGGCAGCTGATACGCAGTATTTT. Residues: CASRVAGAADTQYF.